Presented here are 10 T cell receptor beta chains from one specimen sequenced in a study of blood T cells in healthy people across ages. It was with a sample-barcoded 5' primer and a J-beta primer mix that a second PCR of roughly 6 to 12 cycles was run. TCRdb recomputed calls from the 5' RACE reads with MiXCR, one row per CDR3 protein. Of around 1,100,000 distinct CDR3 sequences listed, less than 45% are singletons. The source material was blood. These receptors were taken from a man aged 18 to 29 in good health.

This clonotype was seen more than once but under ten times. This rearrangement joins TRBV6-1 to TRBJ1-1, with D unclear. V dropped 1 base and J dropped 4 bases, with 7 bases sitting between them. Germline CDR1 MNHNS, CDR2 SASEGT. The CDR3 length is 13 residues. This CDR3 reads CASSEDWGTEAFF. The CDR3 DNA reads TGTGCCAGCAGTGAAGATTGGGGCACTGAAGCTTTCTTT.

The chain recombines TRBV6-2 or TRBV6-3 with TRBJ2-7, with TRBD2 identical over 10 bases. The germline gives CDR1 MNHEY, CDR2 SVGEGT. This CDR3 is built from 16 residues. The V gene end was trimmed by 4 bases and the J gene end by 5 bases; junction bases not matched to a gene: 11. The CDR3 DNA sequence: TGTGCCAGCAGTTCCACGGGTAGCGGGGGGATTAACGAGCAGTACTTC. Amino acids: CASSSTGSGGINEQYF.

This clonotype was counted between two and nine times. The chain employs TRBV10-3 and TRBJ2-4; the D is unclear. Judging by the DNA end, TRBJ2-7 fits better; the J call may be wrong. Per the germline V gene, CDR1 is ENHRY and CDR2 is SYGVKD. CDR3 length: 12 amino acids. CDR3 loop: CAISELGDEQYF. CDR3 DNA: TGTGCCATCAGTGAGCTGGGCGACGAGCAGTACTTC.

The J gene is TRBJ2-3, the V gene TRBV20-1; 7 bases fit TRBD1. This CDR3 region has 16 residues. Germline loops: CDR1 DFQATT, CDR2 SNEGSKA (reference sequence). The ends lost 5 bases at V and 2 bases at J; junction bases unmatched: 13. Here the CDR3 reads CSAGVQTGWYTDTQYF. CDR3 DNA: TGCAGTGCTGGAGTTCAGACAGGGTGGTACACAGATACGCAGTATTTT.

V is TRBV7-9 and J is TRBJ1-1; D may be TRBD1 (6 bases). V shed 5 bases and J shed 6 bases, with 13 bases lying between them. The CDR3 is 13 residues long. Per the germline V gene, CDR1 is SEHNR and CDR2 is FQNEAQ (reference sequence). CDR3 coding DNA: TGTGCCAGCAGCCCCTGGGAGGGGGCTGAAGCTTTCTTT. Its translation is CASSPWEGAEAFF.

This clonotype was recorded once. This chain's CDR3 is CASRSRLTGVQPQHF. The CDR3 DNA sequence: TGTGCCAGCAGGTCCAGACTGACAGGGGTACAGCCCCAGCATTTT. The chain recombines TRBV6-1 with TRBJ1-5, with 8 nucleotides matching TRBD1. Trimming took 6 bases from V and 7 from J; bases not matched to a gene: 11. This CDR3 comprises 15 residues. CDR1 and CDR2 from the germline V gene are MNHNS and SASEGT.

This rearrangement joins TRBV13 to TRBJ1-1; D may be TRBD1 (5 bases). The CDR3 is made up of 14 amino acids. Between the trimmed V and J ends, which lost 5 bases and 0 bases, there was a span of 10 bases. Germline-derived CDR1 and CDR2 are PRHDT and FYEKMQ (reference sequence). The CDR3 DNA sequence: TGTGCCAGCAGCCCGACCAGGGTGAACACTGAAGCTTTCTTT. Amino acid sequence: CASSPTRVNTEAFF.

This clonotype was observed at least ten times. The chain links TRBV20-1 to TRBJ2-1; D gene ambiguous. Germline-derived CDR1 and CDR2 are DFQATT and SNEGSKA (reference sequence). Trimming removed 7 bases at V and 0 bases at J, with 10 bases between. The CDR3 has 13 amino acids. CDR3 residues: CSGALNSYNEQFF. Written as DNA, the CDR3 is TGCAGTGGGGCCCTAAACTCCTACAATGAGCAGTTCTTC.

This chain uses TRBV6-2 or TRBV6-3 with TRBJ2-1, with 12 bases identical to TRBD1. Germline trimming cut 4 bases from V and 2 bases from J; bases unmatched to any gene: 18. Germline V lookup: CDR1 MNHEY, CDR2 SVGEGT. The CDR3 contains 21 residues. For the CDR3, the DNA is TGTGCCAGCAGTTTGGGACAGGGGGCATCTCCCTACACGTTAACCTACAATGAGCAGTTCTTC. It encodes CASSLGQGASPYTLTYNEQFF.

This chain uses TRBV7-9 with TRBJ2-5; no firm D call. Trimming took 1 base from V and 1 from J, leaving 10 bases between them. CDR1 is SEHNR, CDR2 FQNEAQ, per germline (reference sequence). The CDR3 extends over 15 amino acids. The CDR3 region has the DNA TGTGCCAGCAGCTTAGTTGCGGCGATCCAAGAGACCCAGTACTTC. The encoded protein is CASSLVAAIQETQYF.